The rows below give T cell receptor beta chains drawn from one sample of a study of blood T cells in healthy people across ages. One entry per CDR3 protein results from TCRdb running MiXCR on the 5' RACE reads. This sample has about a million distinct CDR3 sequences; roughly two fifths occur once, and the top ten carry 10% to 15%. Sequencing input: blood. These receptor sequences come from a man aged 18 to 29 in good health. CDR3s include the opening cysteine and the closing phenylalanine or tryptophan. Fields, in order: V gene, clone size, D gene, J gene, CDR3 protein, CDR3 DNA. A D gene is named only where the DNA matches it firmly. Only part of the rows carry a size: once, few, many, or a class if the clone is expanded.

v_gene: TRBV4-3
abundance: few
d_gene: TRBD1
j_gene: TRBJ1-6
CDR3aa: CASSPGQGYSPLHF
CDR3nt: TGCGCCAGCAGCCCCGGACAGGGGTATTCACCCCTCCACTTT

v_gene: TRBV7-2
abundance: NA
d_gene: NA
j_gene: TRBJ1-4
CDR3aa: CASSWGGSSVNEKLFF
CDR3nt: TGTGCCAGCAGCTGGGGGGGGAGTTCGGTTAATGAAAAACTGTTTTTT

v_gene: TRBV7-9
abundance: few
d_gene: NA
j_gene: TRBJ2-3
CDR3aa: CASTLPGVTDTQYF
CDR3nt: TGTGCCAGCACCCTTCCGGGGGTCACAGATACGCAGTATTTT

v_gene: TRBV9
abundance: NA
d_gene: TRBD2
j_gene: TRBJ2-1
CDR3aa: CASSVGRAGGHEQFF
CDR3nt: TGTGCCAGCAGCGTAGGGCGAGCGGGGGGGCATGAGCAGTTCTTC

v_gene: TRBV7-3
abundance: NA
d_gene: NA
j_gene: TRBJ2-7
CDR3aa: CASSLRGKVYNEQYF
CDR3nt: TGTGCCAGCAGCTTAAGAGGGAAAGTATACAATGAGCAGTACTTC

v_gene: TRBV18
abundance: few
d_gene: NA
j_gene: TRBJ2-1
CDR3aa: CASSPGRENEQFF
CDR3nt: TGTGCCAGCTCACCAGGCAGGGAGAATGAGCAGTTCTTC

v_gene: TRBV9
abundance: NA
d_gene: TRBD1
j_gene: TRBJ2-4
CDR3aa: CASSVGDRGLFF
CDR3nt: TGTGCCAGCAGCGTAGGGGACAGGGGGCTTTTCTTC

v_gene: TRBV3-1
abundance: NA
d_gene: NA
j_gene: TRBJ1-1
CDR3aa: CASSRRPGPEAFF
CDR3nt: TGTGCCAGCAGCCGACGACCGGGGCCTGAAGCTTTCTTT

v_gene: TRBV10-3
abundance: few
d_gene: TRBD1
j_gene: TRBJ1-2
CDR3aa: CATRTGAIDGYTF
CDR3nt: TGTGCCACCCGGACAGGGGCCATCGATGGCTACACCTTC

v_gene: TRBV2
abundance: NA
d_gene: NA
j_gene: TRBJ1-2
CDR3aa: CASSETRAHPSGYTF
CDR3nt: TGTGCCAGCAGTGAAACCAGGGCCCACCCGTCGGGCTACACCTTC

v_gene: TRBV7-9
abundance: few
d_gene: NA
j_gene: TRBJ1-2
CDR3aa: CASSLAGLHYGYTF
CDR3nt: TGTGCCAGCAGCTTAGCAGGGTTACACTATGGCTACACCTTC

v_gene: TRBV5-1
abundance: few
d_gene: NA
j_gene: TRBJ1-2
CDR3aa: CASSLGGAGYGYTF
CDR3nt: TGCGCCAGCAGCCTAGGGGGTGCTGGCTATGGCTACACCTTC

v_gene: TRBV27
abundance: NA
d_gene: TRBD1
j_gene: TRBJ2-7
CDR3aa: CASSLSSGQGPYEQYF
CDR3nt: TGTGCCAGCAGTTTGTCCTCGGGACAGGGACCCTACGAGCAGTACTTC

v_gene: TRBV6-1
abundance: NA
d_gene: NA
j_gene: TRBJ1-5
CDR3aa: CASRPTGMGNQPQHF
CDR3nt: TGTGCCTCCCGACCAACAGGGATGGGCAATCAGCCCCAGCATTTT

v_gene: TRBV9
abundance: NA
d_gene: NA
j_gene: TRBJ1-1
CDR3aa: CASSWSGLAGQSEAFF
CDR3nt: TGTGCCAGCAGCTGGAGCGGGTTGGCTGGACAATCTGAAGCTTTCTTT

v_gene: TRBV7-2
abundance: NA
d_gene: NA
j_gene: TRBJ1-6
CDR3aa: CASSLVSADNSPLHF
CDR3nt: TGTGCCAGCAGCTTAGTCTCGGCGGATAATTCACCCCTCCACTTT

v_gene: TRBV5-6
abundance: NA
d_gene: TRBD1
j_gene: TRBJ1-2
CDR3aa: CASSLLDWRTGLRYGYTF
CDR3nt: TGTGCCAGCAGCTTGTTAGATTGGAGGACAGGGCTCCGTTATGGCTACACCTTC

v_gene: TRBV20-1
abundance: few
d_gene: NA
j_gene: TRBJ1-5
CDR3aa: CSARSATAGSNQPQHF
CDR3nt: TGCAGTGCTAGATCGGCGACGGCAGGAAGCAATCAGCCCCAGCATTTT

v_gene: TRBV24-1
abundance: few
d_gene: TRBD1
j_gene: TRBJ1-2
CDR3aa: CATSPTGDLYGYTF
CDR3nt: TGTGCCACCAGCCCGACAGGGGACCTCTATGGCTACACCTTC

v_gene: TRBV6-4
abundance: NA
d_gene: NA
j_gene: TRBJ2-3
CDR3aa: CASSGGRDTDTQYF
CDR3nt: TGTGCCAGCTCGGGCGGGCGAGACACAGATACGCAGTATTTT

v_gene: TRBV5-1
abundance: NA
d_gene: NA
j_gene: TRBJ1-2
CDR3aa: CASSRDTSGHTF
CDR3nt: TGCGCCAGCAGCAGGGACACCTCTGGCCACACCTTC

v_gene: TRBV29-1
abundance: NA
d_gene: NA
j_gene: TRBJ1-4
CDR3aa: CSAGEGFNEKLFF
CDR3nt: TGCAGCGCTGGGGAAGGGTTTAATGAAAAACTGTTTTTT

v_gene: TRBV20-1
abundance: NA
d_gene: NA
j_gene: TRBJ1-1
CDR3aa: CSARPDRTNTEAFF
CDR3nt: TGCAGTGCCCGACCCGACAGGACGAACACTGAAGCTTTCTTT

v_gene: TRBV12-3/TRBV12-4
abundance: few
d_gene: TRBD1
j_gene: TRBJ1-5
CDR3aa: CASSGTGGLNQPQHF
CDR3nt: TGTGCCAGCAGCGGCACAGGGGGCCTAAACCAGCCCCAGCATTTT

v_gene: TRBV3-1
abundance: NA
d_gene: NA
j_gene: TRBJ1-4
CDR3aa: CASSHGQVRNEKLFF
CDR3nt: TGTGCCAGCAGCCACGGGCAGGTCCGTAATGAAAAACTGTTTTTT

v_gene: TRBV20-1
abundance: NA
d_gene: TRBD2
j_gene: TRBJ2-7
CDR3aa: CSLLSGNSYEQYF
CDR3nt: TGCAGTTTACTTAGCGGGAACTCCTACGAGCAGTACTTC

v_gene: TRBV28
abundance: NA
d_gene: TRBD2
j_gene: TRBJ2-3
CDR3aa: CASSELGGSTDTQYF
CDR3nt: TGTGCCAGCAGTGAACTGGGGGGGAGCACAGATACGCAGTATTTT

v_gene: TRBV20-1
abundance: NA
d_gene: TRBD1
j_gene: TRBJ1-5
CDR3aa: CSALVDRQPQHF
CDR3nt: TGCAGTGCCTTGGTGGACAGGCAGCCCCAGCATTTT

v_gene: TRBV12-3/TRBV12-4
abundance: few
d_gene: NA
j_gene: TRBJ2-3
CDR3aa: CASSLGDSDTQYF
CDR3nt: TGTGCCAGCAGTTTAGGAGACAGCGATACGCAGTATTTT

v_gene: TRBV12-3/TRBV12-4
abundance: NA
d_gene: NA
j_gene: TRBJ1-2
CDR3aa: CASSFSSRQATSFYGYTF
CDR3nt: TGTGCCAGCAGTTTCTCTTCCCGACAGGCCACTTCCTTCTATGGCTACACCTTC

v_gene: TRBV14
abundance: NA
d_gene: NA
j_gene: TRBJ1-2
CDR3aa: CASSQEVSQGYGYTF
CDR3nt: TGTGCCAGCAGCCAAGAGGTATCGCAGGGCTATGGCTACACCTTC

v_gene: TRBV30
abundance: NA
d_gene: NA
j_gene: TRBJ1-4
CDR3aa: CAWSLGGANEKLFF
CDR3nt: TGTGCCTGGAGCCTAGGGGGGGCTAATGAAAAACTGTTTTTT

v_gene: TRBV6-6
abundance: few
d_gene: TRBD1
j_gene: TRBJ1-1
CDR3aa: CASSNSDREAFF
CDR3nt: TGTGCCAGCAGTAACTCGGACAGGGAGGCTTTCTTT

v_gene: TRBV4-1
abundance: few
d_gene: NA
j_gene: TRBJ2-3
CDR3aa: CASSQKGPSDTQYF
CDR3nt: TGCGCCAGCAGCCAAAAGGGCCCCTCAGATACGCAGTATTTT

v_gene: TRBV20-1
abundance: few
d_gene: NA
j_gene: TRBJ1-2
CDR3aa: CSARGPVIYGYTF
CDR3nt: TGCAGTGCTAGAGGGCCAGTCATTTATGGCTACACCTTC

v_gene: TRBV7-8
abundance: few
d_gene: NA
j_gene: TRBJ2-1
CDR3aa: CASSLAYGGYNEQFF
CDR3nt: TGTGCCAGCAGCTTAGCCTACGGGGGCTACAATGAGCAGTTCTTC

v_gene: TRBV4-1
abundance: NA
d_gene: NA
j_gene: TRBJ1-4
CDR3aa: CASSSPSGTEDEKLFF
CDR3nt: TGCGCCAGCAGCTCACCATCCGGGACCGAGGATGAAAAACTGTTTTTT

v_gene: TRBV15
abundance: NA
d_gene: NA
j_gene: TRBJ2-5
CDR3aa: CATSRVGRRRYQETQYF
CDR3nt: TGTGCCACCAGCAGAGTGGGTAGAAGAAGATACCAAGAGACCCAGTACTTC

v_gene: TRBV20-1
abundance: few
d_gene: TRBD1
j_gene: TRBJ2-7
CDR3aa: CSARGQGDYEQYF
CDR3nt: TGCAGTGCTAGGGGACAGGGGGATTACGAGCAGTACTTC

v_gene: TRBV6-2/TRBV6-3
abundance: NA
d_gene: TRBD1
j_gene: TRBJ2-7
CDR3aa: CASSPRQGLRYEQYF
CDR3nt: TGTGCCAGCAGCCCGAGACAGGGCCTGCGATACGAGCAGTACTTC

v_gene: TRBV9
abundance: NA
d_gene: TRBD1
j_gene: TRBJ1-1
CDR3aa: CASSKRTGQNTEAFF
CDR3nt: TGTGCCAGCAGCAAACGGACAGGTCAGAACACTGAAGCTTTCTTT

v_gene: TRBV28
abundance: NA
d_gene: NA
j_gene: TRBJ1-1
CDR3aa: CASSLIMGGFLTEAFF
CDR3nt: TGTGCCAGCAGTTTAATTATGGGGGGATTCCTCACTGAAGCTTTCTTT

v_gene: TRBV7-9
abundance: NA
d_gene: NA
j_gene: TRBJ2-3
CDR3aa: CASSPPFASTDTQYF
CDR3nt: TGTGCCAGCAGCCCCCCTTTTGCTAGCACAGATACGCAGTATTTT

v_gene: TRBV6-1
abundance: NA
d_gene: TRBD1
j_gene: TRBJ1-2
CDR3aa: CASSEQGGFSGLYYGYTF
CDR3nt: TGTGCCAGCAGTGAACAGGGGGGATTCAGCGGACTCTACTATGGCTACACCTTC

v_gene: TRBV9
abundance: NA
d_gene: TRBD2
j_gene: TRBJ2-3
CDR3aa: CASSGGTSGFTDTQYF
CDR3nt: TGTGCCAGCAGCGGAGGGACTAGTGGGTTCACAGATACGCAGTATTTT

v_gene: TRBV6-2/TRBV6-3
abundance: once
d_gene: TRBD1
j_gene: TRBJ1-1
CDR3aa: CASSPETGGTNTEAFF
CDR3nt: TGTGCCAGCAGCCCTGAGACAGGGGGCACGAACACTGAAGCTTTCTTT

v_gene: TRBV5-1
abundance: many
d_gene: TRBD2
j_gene: TRBJ2-2
CDR3aa: CASSLAVNTGELFF
CDR3nt: TGTGCCAGCAGTCTAGCGGTTAACACCGGGGAGCTGTTTTTT

v_gene: TRBV20-1
abundance: NA
d_gene: TRBD2
j_gene: TRBJ2-1
CDR3aa: CSAQGSGRVLIHNEQFF
CDR3nt: TGCAGTGCTCAGGGTAGCGGGAGGGTACTTATCCACAATGAGCAGTTCTTC